A single sample gave rise to the 27 T cell receptor beta chains below, sequenced in a study of blood T cell repertoires in COVID-19. Generated by immunoSEQ multiplex PCR, the TCRdb table keeps only in-frame clones and is missing some. This table has fewer than 200,000 clones, 89% appearing once. Material: peripheral blood. Receptor source: a man between 18 and 29 years old who had recovered from COVID-19.

The rearrangement links TRBV14 to TRBJ1-1, with 8 bases aligning to TRBD1. The J segment lost 1 base and the V segment lost 4 bases, leaving 8 bases of the junction unmatched. The germline V gene has CDR1 SGHDN and CDR2 FVKESK. This CDR3 region has 16 residues. The CDR3 loop reads CASSPHRDRTNTEAFF. DNA for the CDR3: TGTGCCAGCAGCCCGCACCGGGACAGGACGAACACTGAAGCTTTCTTT.

This clone occurred a few times. The genes are TRBV28 and TRBJ2-3; TRBD2 is a possible D gene (6 bases). The CDR3 runs 15 residues. Germline values: CDR1 MDHEN, CDR2 SYDVKM. Trimming shortened V by 5 bases and J by 4 bases, and 16 bases separated the two germline ends. The CDR3 loop is CASSRLGGGADTQYF. The CDR3 DNA reads as TGTGCCAGCAGTCGTCTCGGGGGTGGGGCAGATACGCAGTATTTT.

The rearrangement uses TRBV5-4 and TRBJ2-7; 8 bases align to TRBD2. The closer fit of TRBJ2-1 to the DNA end suggests the J call may be wrong. The CDR3 is made up of 15 amino acids. Germline lookup yields CDR1 SGHNT and CDR2 YYREEE (reference sequence). The CDR3 region has the DNA TGTGCCAGCAGCTCCGGGAGGGGGTCCTACAATGAGCAGTTCTTC. It is translated as CASSSGRGSYNEQFF.

Only a few counts were recorded for this clone. The gene calls are TRBV10-3 and TRBJ2-3; a weak D match, TRBD1 (6 bases). CDR1 is ENHRY, CDR2 SYGVKD, per germline. This CDR3 has 15 residues. V was shortened by 5 bases and J by 2 bases, with 14 bases between the two germline ends. Written as DNA, the CDR3 is TGTGCCATCAGTTTACAGGGCTGGGTCACAGATACGCAGTATTTT. Encoded protein: CAISLQGWVTDTQYF.

The rearrangement links TRBV11-2 to TRBJ2-7; TRBD1 might be the D (6 bases). The CDR3 extends over 15 amino acids. V was cut by 1 base and J by 0 bases, with 10 bases left in between. Germline V gene data show CDR1 as SGHAT and CDR2 as FQNNGV. The DNA of the CDR3 is TGTGCCAGCAGCTTAGTTAGGGGGAGCTCCTACGAGCAGTACTTC. It encodes CASSLVRGSSYEQYF.

The chain uses TRBV9 and TRBJ1-3, with TRBD1 matching 10 bases. Germline loops: CDR1 SGDLS, CDR2 YYNGEE. Trimming at V came to 4 bases and at J to 0 bases, leaving 13 bases not matched to a gene. This CDR3 contains 19 residues. The CDR3 is CASSKRDRGLLSSGNTIYF. For the CDR3, the DNA is TGTGCCAGCAGCAAACGGGACAGGGGTCTTCTGAGCTCTGGAAACACCATATATTTT.

This clone has only one observation. V and J are TRBV27 and TRBJ2-7; D may be TRBD2 (5 bases). This CDR3 region has 15 residues. Germline V gives CDR1 MNHEY, CDR2 SMNVEV (reference sequence). The chain's CDR3 is CADPKWRLPTYEQYF. Written as DNA, the CDR3 is TGTGCAGACCCTAAGTGGCGACTACCAACCTACGAGCAGTACTTC.

The V call is TRBV19, the J call TRBJ2-1; 7 positions match TRBD2. CDR3 length: 16 residues. CDR1 is LNHDA, CDR2 SQIVND, per germline (reference sequence). V shed 1 base, J shed 2 bases, and the junction held 5 bases outside the gene matches. The chain's CDR3 is CASSIGGDYPYNEQFF. CDR3 DNA sequence: TGTGCCAGTAGTATAGGGGGGGACTACCCCTACAATGAGCAGTTCTTC.

V is TRBV24-1 and J is TRBJ1-2, with D perhaps TRBD1 (5 bases). The V gene's germline CDR1 is KGHDR and CDR2 SFDVKD. The V and J ends lost 9 bases and 0 bases respectively, with 13 bases between them. The CDR3 has 14 residues. CDR3 loop: CATGGGTSNYGYTF. CDR3 coding DNA: TGTGCCACCGGGGGAGGGACTTCTAACTATGGCTACACCTTC.

The chain carries TRBV18 and TRBJ1-1; D might be TRBD1 (5 bases). CDR1 KGHSH and CDR2 LQKENI come from the germline V gene. V lost 0 bases, J lost 1 base, and 9 bases lay in between. This CDR3 is 15 amino acids long. CDR3 residues: CASSPPSQGNTEAFF. CDR3 nucleotides: TGTGCCAGCTCACCACCATCTCAGGGGAACACTGAAGCTTTCTTT.

The chain recombines TRBV14 with TRBJ2-5; TRBD2 matches 10 bases. Trimming cost V 1 base and J 5 bases; bases outside gene matches: 7. Per germline, CDR1 SGHDN and CDR2 FVKESK. The length of the CDR3 is 16 residues. The CDR3 nucleotides are TGTGCCAGCAGCCAAGTGGTTAGCGGGAGGCCGGAGACCCAGTACTTC. This codes for CASSQVVSGRPETQYF.

This clone was picked up one time. The chain uses TRBV5-4 and TRBJ2-7, with 7 bases that match TRBD1. This CDR3 has 13 amino acids. Trimming removed 3 bases from V and 5 bases from J; junction bases left unmatched: 5. In germline, CDR1 is SGHNT, CDR2 YYREEE (reference sequence). This CDR3 reads CASSWGTGDEQYF. The CDR3 nucleotides read TGTGCCAGCAGCTGGGGCACAGGGGACGAGCAGTACTTC.

Notes on this clone: Mismatch with germline at one junction end may stem from a read error. V is TRBV7-7 and J is TRBJ2-2, with D unresolved. The CDR3 is made up of 14 amino acids. Germline V gene lookup returns CDR1 SSHAT and CDR2 FNYEAQ (reference sequence). DNA of the CDR3: TGTGCTAGCAGCTTAGCCTCCCACACCGGGGAGCTGTTTTTT. Translation: CASSLASHTGELFF.

The chain employs TRBV29-1 and TRBJ2-5, with D possibly being TRBD1 (5 bases). The V gene's germline CDR1 is SQVTM and CDR2 ANQGSEA. Between the trimmed V and J ends, which lost 5 bases and 4 bases, there was a span of 14 bases. This CDR3 has 13 residues. The CDR3: CSVIPAGLETQYF. CDR3 coding DNA: TGCAGCGTTATCCCCGCAGGGTTAGAGACCCAGTACTTC.

This rearrangement joins TRBV19 to TRBJ1-1, with TRBD1 matching over 7 bases. The CDR3 runs 17 residues. V dropped 0 bases and J dropped 2; count of bases not matched to a gene: 9. The V gene's germline CDR1 is LNHDA and CDR2 SQIVND (reference sequence). The CDR3 is CASSIDGTAPGNTEAFF. The CDR3, as DNA: TGTGCCAGTAGTATAGATGGGACAGCCCCCGGAAACACTGAAGCTTTCTTT.

This clone appeared a single time. The J gene is TRBJ1-6, the V gene TRBV28; 8 positions agree with TRBD1. Germline V gene sequence: CDR1 MDHEN, CDR2 SYDVKM. The length of the CDR3 is 16 residues. The J segment lost 8 bases and the V segment lost 7 bases, leaving 13 bases of the junction unmatched. CDR3 region: CASTLSSGTGHSPLHF. The CDR3 nucleotides read TGTGCCAGCACCCTATCATCCGGGACAGGACATTCACCCCTCCACTTT.

The chain links TRBV7-2 to TRBJ2-5; 7 bases align to TRBD1. The CDR3 is made up of 15 amino acids. Per the germline V gene, CDR1 is SGHTA and CDR2 is FQGNSA. Losses at the gene ends were 5 bases for V and 3 bases for J; bases not matched to a gene: 9. CDR3 sequence (DNA): TGTGCCAGCAGCCAGGCCGGGACAGTTAAAGAGACCCAGTACTTC. It encodes CASSQAGTVKETQYF.

The chain links TRBV19 to TRBJ2-1; no definite D call. Germline CDR1 LNHDA, CDR2 SQIVND (reference sequence). The CDR3 loop spans 12 amino acids. V lost 8 bases to trimming and J lost 8 bases, with 13 bases between them. CDR3 DNA: TGTGCCAGTGAGACTGTGGGTGATGAGCAGTTCTTC. As protein: CASETVGDEQFF.

This chain links TRBV3-1 (or the pseudogene TRBV3-2) with TRBJ1-6; TRBD1 matches at 7 bases. The CDR3 loop spans 19 amino acids. V was pared by 0 bases and J by 0 bases, with 8 bases of the junction left unmatched. Germline lookup yields CDR1 LGHDT and CDR2 YNNKEL (reference sequence). The CDR3 loop is CASSQDGTARSSYNSPLHF. Written as DNA, the CDR3 is TGTGCCAGCAGCCAAGACGGGACAGCCAGGAGCTCCTATAATTCACCCCTCCACTTT.

The gene calls are TRBV19 and TRBJ2-3; D is possibly TRBD2 (5 bases). The CDR3 extends over 16 amino acids. V dropped 7 bases and J dropped 0 bases, with 17 bases sitting between them. Germline CDR1 LNHDA, CDR2 SQIVND (reference sequence). This CDR3 reads CASKVGSRLSTDTQYF. CDR3 nucleotides: TGTGCCAGTAAGGTGGGGAGTCGCCTTAGCACAGATACGCAGTATTTT.

The chain has TRBV19 and TRBJ1-1; D remains unclear. The CDR3 sequence is 13 residues long. Germline V gives CDR1 LNHDA, CDR2 SQIVND (reference sequence). Trimming cost V 0 bases and J 9 bases, with 11 bases left between them. The CDR3 DNA follows: TGTGCCAGTAGTATAGACCCGTGGGCCCAAGCTTTCTTT. This sequence encodes CASSIDPWAQAFF.

This CDR3 reads CASSWSKIQGAGGNTEAFF. In DNA, the CDR3 is TGTGCCAGCAGCTGGAGCAAGATACAGGGGGCAGGAGGAAACACTGAAGCTTTCTTT. The V and J genes are TRBV7-2 and TRBJ1-1; 9 bases fit TRBD1. The CDR3 extends over 19 amino acids. CDR1 SGHTA and CDR2 FQGNSA come from the germline V gene. Trimming removed 4 bases from V and 2 bases from J; junction bases left unmatched: 17.

This clone was counted many times. The V call is TRBV28, the J call TRBJ1-2; tentatively, D is TRBD1 (5 bases). In germline, CDR1 is MDHEN, CDR2 SYDVKM. The V end lost 6 bases, the J end lost 4 bases, and 21 bases lay between the germline ends. The CDR3 consists of 16 residues. Written as DNA, the CDR3 is TGTGCCAGCAGAACTAGCCATCAGGGAACCGTCTATGGCTACACCTTC. Protein product: CASRTSHQGTVYGYTF.

The V call is TRBV6-2 or TRBV6-3, the J call TRBJ2-6; tentatively, D is TRBD1 (5 bases). The CDR3 spans 18 residues. CDR1 and CDR2 from the germline V gene are MNHEY and SVGEGT. With 2 bases removed from V and 4 bases from J, the gap between germline ends came to 18 bases. This CDR3 reads CASSYPTAYSSGANVLTF. The CDR3, as DNA: TGTGCCAGCAGTTACCCGACAGCTTATTCGTCCGGGGCCAACGTCCTGACTTTC.

The CDR3 DNA is TGTGCCAGCAGTTACGCCCCCAGGGTTAATGAAAAACTGTTTTTT. It yields the protein CASSYAPRVNEKLFF. The chain links TRBV6-5 to TRBJ1-4; tentative D call: TRBD1 (5 bases). The CDR3 length is 15 residues. The germline gives CDR1 MNHEY, CDR2 SVGAGI. The V end lost 2 bases, the J end lost 4 bases, and 11 bases lay between the germline ends.

This clone was observed a few times. The CDR3 region has the DNA TGCGCCAGCAGTGAGTCGCCAGGGGGGAGCACAGATACGCAGTATTTT. Amino acid sequence: CASSESPGGSTDTQYF. This sequence joins TRBV10-1 and TRBJ2-3, with a weak D call TRBD1 (7 bases). Trimming left V 0 bases short and J 0 bases short, with 10 bases between. Germline loops: CDR1 WNHNN, CDR2 SYGVQD (reference sequence). This CDR3 has 16 residues.

A single count supports this clone. This rearrangement joins TRBV9 to TRBJ2-1; 11 positions agree with TRBD2. There are 16 residues in the CDR3. Germline values: CDR1 SGDLS, CDR2 YYNGEE. J gave up 4 bases and V 4 bases, and 7 bases lay outside the gene matches. The CDR3 loop is CASSLSGLAAYNEQFF. CDR3 DNA sequence: TGTGCCAGCAGCCTCTCGGGACTAGCGGCTTACAATGAGCAGTTCTTC.